Listed here are 25 T cell receptor beta chains from one sample, sequenced in a study of long-term antiretroviral therapy in people with HIV. A v3.0 immunoSEQ assay was performed at survey level. Sequencing was performed with immunoSEQ multiplex PCR; in TCRdb, only in-frame clones are kept and a portion is missing. The data contain roughly 28,000 clones, around nine tenths of them singletons. Sequencing used unsorted PBMCs, obtained 0.5 years after starting antiretroviral therapy. The origin of the receptors is a woman between 18 and 29 years old with HIV.

V usage is TRBV28 and J usage is TRBJ1-5, with TRBD1 as a possible D gene (6 bases). Germline CDR1 MDHEN, CDR2 SYDVKM. V gave up 4 bases and J gave up 10 bases, with 23 bases separating them. CDR3 length: 16 residues. For the CDR3, the DNA is TGTGCCAGCAGTTCCCCGCGGAGGACAGCTAGCGATCCCCAGCATTTT. Residues: CASSSPRRTASDPQHF.

The rearrangement links TRBV15 to TRBJ2-5; D may be TRBD1 or TRBD2 (6 bases each). V dropped 1 base and J dropped 5 bases, with 8 bases sitting between them. This CDR3 has 13 residues. Germline assignment: CDR1 LNHNV and CDR2 YYDKDF (reference sequence). The CDR3 DNA reads TGTGCCACCAGCAGAGTAGGGGGGGAGACCCAGTACTTC. Its translation is CATSRVGGETQYF. The whole variable domain, filled in from reference TRBV15 and TRBJ2-5, reads DAMVIQNPRYQVTQFGKPVTLSCSQTLNHNVMYWYQQKSSQAPKLLFHYYDKDFNNEADTPDNFQSRRPNTSFCFLDIRSPGLGDTAMYLCATSRVGGETQYFGPGTRLLVL.

V is TRBV19 and J is TRBJ1-1; the D is unclear. V gave up 0 bases and J gave up 11 bases, with 16 bases separating them. The CDR3 covers 14 residues. In germline, CDR1 is LNHDA, CDR2 SQIVND (reference sequence). The CDR3: CASSIDKGTLHAFF. DNA for the CDR3: TGTGCCAGTAGTATAGATAAAGGTACCCTTCACGCTTTCTTT.

The chain links TRBV6-6 to TRBJ1-2; 7 nucleotides match TRBD1. The germline V gene encodes CDR1 MNHNY and CDR2 SVGAGI (reference sequence). The junction had 2 bases not matched to a gene; V was cut back by 2 bases and J by 5 bases. The CDR3 has 13 amino acids. CDR3 coding DNA: TGTGCCAGCAGTTACGCAGGGGGGTATGGCTACACCTTC. Its protein is CASSYAGGYGYTF.

The genes are TRBV4-1 and TRBJ1-1, with D possibly TRBD1 on 6 matching bases. Trimming cost V 3 bases and J 7 bases, with 15 bases left between them. The CDR3 is made up of 14 amino acids. Germline-derived CDR1 and CDR2 are MGHRA and YSYEKL. The chain's CDR3 is CASSHQVLTGEAFF. The CDR3, as DNA: TGCGCCAGCAGCCATCAAGTATTGACAGGTGAAGCTTTCTTT.

The V gene is TRBV7-3, the J gene TRBJ2-2; 12 bases agree with TRBD2. Germline trimming cut 5 bases from V and 3 bases from J; bases unmatched to any gene: 13. The CDR3 has 19 amino acids. Germline assignment: CDR1 SGHTA and CDR2 FQGTGA. The CDR3 nucleotides are TGTGCCAGCAGCCCAAGGACTAGCGGGGAGGGGTATGACACCGGGGAGCTGTTTTTT. Amino acids: CASSPRTSGEGYDTGELFF.

The chain joins TRBV15 to TRBJ2-1, with 8 bases aligning to TRBD2. The CDR3 runs to 16 residues. V was pared by 7 bases and J by 1 base, with 9 bases of the junction left unmatched. The germline V gene has CDR1 LNHNV and CDR2 YYDKDF (reference sequence). CDR3 sequence reads: CATTDIAGRSYNEQFF. In DNA form, the CDR3 reads TGTGCCACCACCGATATAGCGGGACGATCCTACAATGAGCAGTTCTTC.

The gene calls are TRBV27 and TRBJ2-3, with a tentative D call TRBD2 (6 bases). The CDR3 runs 11 residues. In germline, CDR1 is MNHEY, CDR2 SMNVEV (reference sequence). Trimming removed 10 bases at V and 4 bases at J, with 9 bases between. CDR3 residues: CAIRESDTQYF. The CDR3 nucleotides read TGTGCCATCCGGGAGTCAGATACGCAGTATTTT.

This sequence joins TRBV4-3 and TRBJ1-2, with D hard to call. Germline V gene lookup returns CDR1 LGHNA and CDR2 YSLEER. The length of the CDR3 is 14 residues. V lost 0 bases and J lost 3, with 8 bases in between. CDR3 bases: TGCGCCAGCAGCCAAGATAATTACGACTATGGCTACACCTTC. Residues: CASSQDNYDYGYTF.

The rearrangement uses TRBV6-1 and TRBJ1-6; D is unclear. Per the germline V gene, CDR1 is MNHNS and CDR2 is SASEGT. Trimming left V 1 base short and J 6 bases short, with 10 bases between. The CDR3 loop spans 15 amino acids. The CDR3 DNA follows: TGTGCCAGCAGTGAAGTTACAGTTCTTAATTCACCCCTCCACTTT. This codes for CASSEVTVLNSPLHF.

The J gene is TRBJ1-2, the V gene TRBV7-3; 9 bases match TRBD1. CDR3 length: 15 residues. From germline, CDR1 is SGHTA and CDR2 FQGTGA. The junction had 6 bases not matched to a gene; V was cut back by 5 bases and J by 2 bases. The CDR3 DNA sequence: TGTGCCAGCAGCATGAGGACAGGGGCCAACTATGGCTACACCTTC. Its protein is CASSMRTGANYGYTF.

CDR3 sequence reads: CASSTPTGNNEKLFF. CDR3 nucleotides: TGTGCCAGCAGTACGCCTACAGGGAATAATGAAAAACTGTTTTTT. J is TRBJ1-4 and V is TRBV28; possible D gene TRBD1, 6 bases. The CDR3 runs to 15 residues. V was shortened by 5 bases and J by 4 bases, with 14 bases between the two germline ends. The germline gives CDR1 MDHEN, CDR2 SYDVKM.

The chain couples TRBV28 to TRBJ1-1; 7 nucleotides align to TRBD1. The CDR3 totals 16 residues. Germline loops: CDR1 MDHEN, CDR2 SYDVKM. Unmatched junction bases numbered 5, after V lost 1 base and J lost 0 bases. The CDR3 region has the DNA TGTGCCAGCAGTTTATTAAACAGGGGAATGAACACTGAAGCTTTCTTT. The encoded protein is CASSLLNRGMNTEAFF.

This chain connects TRBV6-5 to TRBJ1-1; D gene uncertain. Trimming removed 5 bases from V and 1 base from J, with 14 bases in between. The V gene's germline CDR1 is MNHEY and CDR2 SVGAGI. The length of the CDR3 is 15 residues. The CDR3 DNA is TGTGCCAGCAGTCCCCCCCTATTTGGGAACACTGAAGCTTTCTTT. It translates to CASSPPLFGNTEAFF.

This clone was picked up one time. V usage is TRBV28 and J usage is TRBJ1-1; a weak D match, TRBD1 (6 bases). In germline, CDR1 is MDHEN, CDR2 SYDVKM. The CDR3 extends over 13 amino acids. The germline V and J ends were trimmed by 10 bases and 0 bases, with 12 bases remaining between them. This CDR3 reads CATNREMNTEAFF. The CDR3 DNA reads TGTGCCACAAACAGGGAGATGAACACTGAAGCTTTCTTT.

This chain uses TRBV5-1 with TRBJ1-4; D gene uncertain. CDR1 and CDR2 (germline): SGHRS, YFSETQ. The CDR3 is 16 amino acids. Trimming removed 1 base from V and 0 bases from J, with 10 bases in between. CDR3 residues: CASSLSEQSTNEKLFF. In DNA, the CDR3 is TGCGCCAGCAGCTTGTCAGAGCAGTCAACTAATGAAAAACTGTTTTTT. The full variable domain, its missing parts supplied by reference TRBV5-1 and TRBJ1-4, is KAGVTQTPRYLIKTRGQQVTLSCSPISGHRSVSWYQQTPGQGLQFLFEYFSETQRNKGNFPGRFSGRQFSNSRSEMNVSTLELGDSALYLCASSLSEQSTNEKLFFGSGTQLSVL.

The gene calls are TRBV6-5 and TRBJ2-2; the match to TRBD1 covers 7 bases. This CDR3 is 15 amino acids long. Germline CDR1 MNHEY, CDR2 SVGAGI. The trim removed 5 bases at V and 8 bases at J, leaving 11 bases unmatched. CDR3 sequence: CASSVGTARLGELFF. The CDR3 region has the DNA TGTGCCAGCAGTGTGGGGACAGCGCGGCTGGGGGAGCTGTTTTTT.

V gene TRBV4-1 combines with J gene TRBJ2-2, with a weak D call TRBD2 (7 bases). The V end lost 4 bases, the J end lost 6 bases, and 15 bases lay between the germline ends. The CDR3 totals 15 residues. Germline V lookup: CDR1 MGHRA, CDR2 YSYEKL. In nucleotides, the CDR3 is TGCGCCAGCAGCCGGATAGGGGGGAGGGCCGGGGAGCTGTTTTTT. Translation: CASSRIGGRAGELFF.

This clone was counted a few times. The chain carries TRBV7-9 and TRBJ2-3, with D possibly TRBD2 on 5 matching bases. The CDR3 totals 17 residues. Germline V gene sequence: CDR1 SEHNR, CDR2 FQNEAQ (reference sequence). V shed 1 base and J shed 2 bases, with 16 bases lying between them. The CDR3, as DNA: TGTGCCAGCAGCTTAGGGTCAGCGGTCTCGTTCACAGATACGCAGTATTTT. This sequence encodes CASSLGSAVSFTDTQYF.

The rearrangement joins TRBV28 to TRBJ1-2, with D perhaps matching TRBD1 (5 bases). Trimming removed 7 bases at V and 4 bases at J, with 16 bases between. CDR1 MDHEN and CDR2 SYDVKM come from the germline V gene. The CDR3 loop spans 14 amino acids. The CDR3 nucleotides are TGTGCCAGCATCCCACCTGGGGGTGGCTATGGCTACACCTTC. Protein: CASIPPGGGYGYTF.

This clone was counted only a few times. The chain employs TRBV6-1 and TRBJ2-7; unclear D gene. The V and J ends lost 2 bases and 4 bases respectively, with 12 bases between them. Germline CDR1 is MNHNS and CDR2 is SASEGT. There are 14 residues in the CDR3. The CDR3 DNA reads TGTGCCAGCAGTGAATACACAGCCCGATACGAGCAGTACTTC. Amino acids: CASSEYTARYEQYF.

V is TRBV29-1 and J is TRBJ2-7; no firm D call. The ends were cut back, 7 bases at V and 2 bases at J, with 6 bases in the middle. Germline V CDR1 and CDR2: SQVTM, ANQGSEA. The CDR3 contains 10 residues. The CDR3 sequence: CSAPPYEQYF. Written as DNA, the CDR3 is TGCAGCGCTCCCCCCTACGAGCAGTACTTC.

CDR3 in amino acids: CASSISGVQYF. In DNA, the CDR3 is TGTGCCAGTAGTATTAGCGGGGTTCAGTACTTC. The chain couples TRBV19 to TRBJ2-4; 8 nucleotides match TRBD2. This CDR3 is built from 11 residues. After removal of 3 bases from V and 11 bases from J, the junction contained 0 bases not matched to a gene. Germline CDR1 is LNHDA and CDR2 is SQIVND (reference sequence).

The count of this clone is one. The rearrangement links TRBV18 to TRBJ2-7; TRBD2 agrees at 12 bases. CDR1 KGHSH and CDR2 LQKENI come from the germline V gene. CDR3 length: 15 amino acids. Trimming at V came to 6 bases and at J to 5 bases, leaving 8 bases not matched to a gene. The CDR3 loop is CASSPTSGRTDEQYF. CDR3 DNA sequence: TGTGCCAGCTCCCCGACTAGCGGGAGAACCGACGAGCAGTACTTC.

The V and J genes are TRBV28 and TRBJ2-3; 9 bases match TRBD2. Germline-derived CDR1 and CDR2 are MDHEN and SYDVKM. V lost 3 bases to trimming and J lost 0 bases; unmatched junction nucleotides: 7. The CDR3 spans 17 residues. CDR3 nucleotide sequence: TGTGCCAGCAGTTTCCAAGGGACTAGCAGGAGCACAGATACGCAGTATTTT. Its protein product is CASSFQGTSRSTDTQYF. Drawing the rest from reference TRBV28 and TRBJ2-3, the complete variable domain is DVKVTQSSRYLVKRTGEKVFLECVQDMDHENMFWYRQDPGLGLRLIYFSYDVKMKEKGDIPEGYSVSREKKERFSLILESASTNQTSMYLCASSFQGTSRSTDTQYFGPGTRLTVL.